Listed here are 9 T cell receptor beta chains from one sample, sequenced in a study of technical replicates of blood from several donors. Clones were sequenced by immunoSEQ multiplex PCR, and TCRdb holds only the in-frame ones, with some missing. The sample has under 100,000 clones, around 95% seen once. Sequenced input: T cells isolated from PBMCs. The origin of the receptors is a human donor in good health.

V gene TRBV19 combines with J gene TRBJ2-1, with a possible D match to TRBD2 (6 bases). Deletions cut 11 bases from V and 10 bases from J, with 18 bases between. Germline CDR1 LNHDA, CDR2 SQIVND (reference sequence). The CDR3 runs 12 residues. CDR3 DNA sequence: TGTGCCGTGACGGGAGTGTCTAGGGAGCAGTTCTTC. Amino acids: CAVTGVSREQFF. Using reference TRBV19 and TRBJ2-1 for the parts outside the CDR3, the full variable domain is DGGITQSPKYLFRKEGQNVTLSCEQNLNHDAMYWYRQDPGQGLRLIYYSQIVNDFQKGDIAEGYSVSREKKESFPLTVTSAQKNPTAFYLCAVTGVSREQFFGPGTRLTVL.

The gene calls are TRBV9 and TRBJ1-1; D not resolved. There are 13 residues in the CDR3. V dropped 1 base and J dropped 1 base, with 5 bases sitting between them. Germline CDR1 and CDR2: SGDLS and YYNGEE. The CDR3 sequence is CASSVSGNTEAFF. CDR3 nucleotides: TGTGCCAGCAGCGTATCAGGGAACACTGAAGCTTTCTTT.

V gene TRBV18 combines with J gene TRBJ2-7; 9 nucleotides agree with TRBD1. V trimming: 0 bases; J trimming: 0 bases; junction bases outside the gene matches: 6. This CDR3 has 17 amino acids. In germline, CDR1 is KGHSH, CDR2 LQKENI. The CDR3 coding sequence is TGTGCCAGCTCACCACCTCTAGGACAGGGGATCTCCTACGAGCAGTACTTC. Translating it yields CASSPPLGQGISYEQYF.

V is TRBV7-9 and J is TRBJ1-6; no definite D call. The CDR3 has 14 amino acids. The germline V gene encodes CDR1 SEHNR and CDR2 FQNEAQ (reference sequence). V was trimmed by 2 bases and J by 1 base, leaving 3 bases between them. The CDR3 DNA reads TGTGCCAGCAGCTTACAATCCTATAATTCACCCCTCCACTTT. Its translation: CASSLQSYNSPLHF.

In DNA form, the CDR3 reads TGTGCCAGCAGTGAAATACAAGGGGGCCGCACAGATACGCAGTATTTT. It translates to CASSEIQGGRTDTQYF. This chain links TRBV6-1 with TRBJ2-3; 7 positions match TRBD1. The trim removed 2 bases at V and 1 base at J, leaving 6 bases unmatched. Germline V CDR1 and CDR2: MNHNS, SASEGT. The CDR3 is made up of 16 amino acids.

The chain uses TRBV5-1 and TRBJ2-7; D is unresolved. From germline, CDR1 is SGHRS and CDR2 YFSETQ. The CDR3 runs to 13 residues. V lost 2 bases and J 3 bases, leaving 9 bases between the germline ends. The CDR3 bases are TGCGCCAGCAGCTTTAGGAGTCTCTACGAGCAGTACTTC. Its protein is CASSFRSLYEQYF. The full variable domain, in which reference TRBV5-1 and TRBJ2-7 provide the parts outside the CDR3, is KAGVTQTPRYLIKTRGQQVTLSCSPISGHRSVSWYQQTPGQGLQFLFEYFSETQRNKGNFPGRFSGRQFSNSRSEMNVSTLELGDSALYLCASSFRSLYEQYFGPGTRLTVT.

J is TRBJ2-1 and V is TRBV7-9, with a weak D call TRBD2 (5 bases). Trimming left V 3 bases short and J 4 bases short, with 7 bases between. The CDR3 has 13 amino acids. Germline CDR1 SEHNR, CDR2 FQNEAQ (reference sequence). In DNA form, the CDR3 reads TGTGCCAGCAGCTTTCCGGGGTACAATGAGCAGTTCTTC. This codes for CASSFPGYNEQFF.

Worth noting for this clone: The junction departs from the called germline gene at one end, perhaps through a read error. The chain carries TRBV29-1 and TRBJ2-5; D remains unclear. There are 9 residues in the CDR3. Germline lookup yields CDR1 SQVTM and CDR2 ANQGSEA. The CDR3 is CSVEETQYF. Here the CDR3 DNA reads TGCAGCGTCGAAGAGACCCAGTACTTC.

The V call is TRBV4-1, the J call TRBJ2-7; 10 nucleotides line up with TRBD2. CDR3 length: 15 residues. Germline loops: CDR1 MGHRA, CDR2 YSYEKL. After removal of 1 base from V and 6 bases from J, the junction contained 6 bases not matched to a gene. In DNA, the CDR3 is TGCGCCAGCAGCCAAGGGCTAGCGGGGGTCGGCGAGCAGTACTTC. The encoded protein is CASSQGLAGVGEQYF.